The 5 T cell receptor beta chains below were found in one sample sequenced in a study of blood T cell repertoires in COVID-19. Assay: immunoSEQ multiplex PCR; the TCRdb copy retains only in-frame clones and omits some. The data hold more than 95,000 clones, with 75% to 85% observed a single time. What was sequenced was peripheral blood. The receptors stem from a man aged 60-69 years with acute or convalescent COVID-19.

CDR3 sequence: CASSPRRGGYTF. CDR3 nucleotide sequence: TGTGCCAGCAGCCCCCGACGAGGGGGCTACACCTTC. The rearrangement joins TRBV27 to TRBJ1-2; no definite D call. V was clipped by 6 bases and J by 8 bases, with 13 bases between them. The CDR3 covers 12 residues. Germline CDR1 reads MNHEY; CDR2 reads SMNVEV (reference sequence).

The rearrangement uses TRBV5-1 and TRBJ1-3; tentatively, D is TRBD1 (5 bases). V was shortened by 0 bases and J by 3 bases, with 13 bases between the two germline ends. The CDR3 spans 16 residues. Germline V gene sequence: CDR1 SGHRS, CDR2 YFSETQ. CDR3 sequence: CASSLAGGFSGNTIYF. CDR3 sequence (DNA): TGCGCCAGCAGCTTGGCCGGGGGGTTTAGTGGAAACACCATATATTTT.

The chain joins TRBV10-2 to TRBJ2-5; 11 positions agree with TRBD2. Trimming at V came to 6 bases and at J to 1 base, leaving 4 bases not matched to a gene. Looked up from germline, CDR1 is WSHSY and CDR2 is SAAADI. The CDR3 is 15 residues long. CDR3 coding DNA: TGCGCCAGCAGCGGACTAGCGGGCCCCCAAGAGACCCAGTACTTC. Translated, it gives CASSGLAGPQETQYF.

The chain employs TRBV6-5 and TRBJ1-1; TRBD1 agrees at 9 bases. CDR3 length equals 14 residues. J gave up 6 bases and V 5 bases, and 7 bases lay outside the gene matches. The V gene's germline CDR1 is MNHEY and CDR2 SVGAGI. CDR3 in DNA: TGTGCCAGCAGTCTCACAGGGGGCATCTCTGAAGCTTTCTTT. Residues: CASSLTGGISEAFF.

V usage is TRBV18 and J usage is TRBJ1-1, with a weak D call TRBD1 (6 bases). CDR1 KGHSH and CDR2 LQKENI come from the germline V gene. With 6 bases removed from V and 3 bases from J, the gap between germline ends came to 17 bases. CDR3 size: 15 residues. The chain's CDR3 is CASSRLQGYDTEAFF. DNA of the CDR3: TGTGCCAGCTCCCGACTTCAGGGGTACGACACTGAAGCTTTCTTT.